This T cell receptor (beta chain) was captured in a study of radiotherapy plus CTLA-4 blockade in lung cancer. Across the whole study: Patients showed objective responses in 15% to 20% of cases, and disease control was achieved by approximately 30%. Overall study results and limits: Early blood T cell clone dynamics, with interferon-beta, were reported to best predict response. Clones derived from tumor TCRs expanded in blood after radiotherapy plus ipilimumab.

The repertoire was sequenced with immunoSEQ multiplex PCR; TCRdb's copy has only in-frame clones and lacks some. The table records 90,000 or so clones, approximately 84% of them present only once. A word on this clone: Its antigen is not identified.

The ends lost 6 bases at V and 4 bases at J; junction bases unmatched: 5. Germline V gene sequence: CDR1 MNHNS, CDR2 SASEGT. This CDR3 has 13 amino acids. Focal radiation was given together with CTLA-4 blockade (ipilimumab) to patients with chemo-refractory metastatic non-small-cell lung cancer. The V call is TRBV6-1, the J call TRBJ2-5; 7 nucleotides match TRBD1. The material was peripheral blood, obtained from a patient treated with radiotherapy plus ipilimumab. The sequence was obtained from a human donor with non-small cell lung cancer who had a partial response to radiotherapy plus ipilimumab. The CDR3 loop is CASSIQGPETQYF. In DNA form, the CDR3 reads TGTGCCAGCAGCATACAGGGGCCAGAGACCCAGTACTTC.